The text below deals with one T cell receptor beta chain. Its antigen is still unknown. The source of the sample is a study of blood T cells in healthy people across ages. With a J-beta primer mix and a sample-barcoded 5' primer, a second PCR ran about 7 to 12 cycles. TCRdb re-derived calls from the 5' RACE reads in MiXCR, one entry per CDR3 protein. The data show about 1.7 million distinct CDR3 sequences, 28% seen once. Whole-study findings and limits: The long-lived group displayed more naive CD4+ cells, plus higher diversity, than the aged donors did.

J was trimmed by 9 bases and V by 3 bases; bases with no gene match: 10. Per the germline V gene, CDR1 is MNHNS and CDR2 is SASEGT. The CDR3 has 16 residues. Material for sequencing was blood. The TCR originated in a woman aged 25 to 45 in good health. The chain couples TRBV6-1 to TRBJ2-3, with 12 nucleotides matching TRBD1. CDR3 nucleotide sequence: TGTGCCAGCAGTGATCCCGGGACAGGGGGCTACGGAACGCAGTATTTT. Amino acid sequence: CASSDPGTGGYGTQYF.